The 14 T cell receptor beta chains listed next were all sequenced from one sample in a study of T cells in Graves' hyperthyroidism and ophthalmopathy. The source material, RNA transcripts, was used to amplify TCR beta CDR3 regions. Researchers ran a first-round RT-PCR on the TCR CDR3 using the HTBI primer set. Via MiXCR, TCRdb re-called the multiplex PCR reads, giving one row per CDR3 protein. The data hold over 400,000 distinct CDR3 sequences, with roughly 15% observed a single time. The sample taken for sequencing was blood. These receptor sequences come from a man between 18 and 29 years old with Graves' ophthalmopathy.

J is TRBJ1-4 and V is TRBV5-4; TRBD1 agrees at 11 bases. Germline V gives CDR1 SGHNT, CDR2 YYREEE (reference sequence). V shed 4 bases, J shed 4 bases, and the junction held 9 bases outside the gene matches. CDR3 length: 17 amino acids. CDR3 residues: CASSTGQGAAHNEKLFF. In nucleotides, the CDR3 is TGTGCCAGCAGCACCGGACAGGGGGCGGCCCATAATGAAAAACTGTTTTTT.

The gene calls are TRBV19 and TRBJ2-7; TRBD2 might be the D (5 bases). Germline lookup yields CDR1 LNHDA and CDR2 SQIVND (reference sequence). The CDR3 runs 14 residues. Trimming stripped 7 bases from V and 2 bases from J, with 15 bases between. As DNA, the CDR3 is TGTGCCAGTAAGGCCTACAGCGGTACCTACGAGCAGTACTTC. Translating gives CASKAYSGTYEQYF.

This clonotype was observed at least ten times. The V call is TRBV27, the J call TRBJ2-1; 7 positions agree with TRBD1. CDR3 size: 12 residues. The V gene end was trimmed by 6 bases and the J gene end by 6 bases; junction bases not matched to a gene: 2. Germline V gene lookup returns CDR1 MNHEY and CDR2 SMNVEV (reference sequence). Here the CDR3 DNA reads TGTGCCAGCAGGACAGGGTTCAATGAGCAGTTCTTC. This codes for CASRTGFNEQFF.

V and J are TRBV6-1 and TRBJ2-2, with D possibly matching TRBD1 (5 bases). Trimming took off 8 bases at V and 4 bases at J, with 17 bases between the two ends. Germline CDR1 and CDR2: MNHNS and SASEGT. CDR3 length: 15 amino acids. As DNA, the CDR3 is TGTGCCAGCGGTTCTCAGGGTGCGGCCACCGGGGAGCTGTTTTTT. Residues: CASGSQGAATGELFF.

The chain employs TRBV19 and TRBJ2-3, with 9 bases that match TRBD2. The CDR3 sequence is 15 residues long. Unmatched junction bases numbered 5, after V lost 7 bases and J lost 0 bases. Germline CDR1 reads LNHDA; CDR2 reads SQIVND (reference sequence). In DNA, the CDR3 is TGTGCCAGTAAACTAGCGGGTCTTAGCACAGATACGCAGTATTTT. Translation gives CASKLAGLSTDTQYF. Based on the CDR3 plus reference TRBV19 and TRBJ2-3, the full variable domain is DGGITQSPKYLFRKEGQNVTLSCEQNLNHDAMYWYRQDPGQGLRLIYYSQIVNDFQKGDIAEGYSVSREKKESFPLTVTSAQKNPTAFYLCASKLAGLSTDTQYFGPGTRLTVL.

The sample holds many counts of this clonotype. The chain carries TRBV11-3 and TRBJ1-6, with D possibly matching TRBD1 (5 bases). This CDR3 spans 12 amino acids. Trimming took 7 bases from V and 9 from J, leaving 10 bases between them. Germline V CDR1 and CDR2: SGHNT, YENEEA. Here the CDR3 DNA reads TGTGCCAGCAAGTCAGGGTTTTCACCCCTCCACTTT. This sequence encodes CASKSGFSPLHF. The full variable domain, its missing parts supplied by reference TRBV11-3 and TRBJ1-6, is EAGVVQSPRYKIIEKKQPVAFWCNPISGHNTLYWYLQNLGQGPELLIRYENEEAVDDSQLPKDRFSAERLKGVDSTLKIQPAELGDSAVYLCASKSGFSPLHFGNGTRLTVT.

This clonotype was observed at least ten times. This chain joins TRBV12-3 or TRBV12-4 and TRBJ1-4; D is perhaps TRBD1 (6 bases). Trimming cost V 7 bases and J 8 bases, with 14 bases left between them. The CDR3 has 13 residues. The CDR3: CASTRGGREKLFF. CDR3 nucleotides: TGTGCCAGCACCCGAGGGGGGAGGGAAAAACTGTTTTTT.

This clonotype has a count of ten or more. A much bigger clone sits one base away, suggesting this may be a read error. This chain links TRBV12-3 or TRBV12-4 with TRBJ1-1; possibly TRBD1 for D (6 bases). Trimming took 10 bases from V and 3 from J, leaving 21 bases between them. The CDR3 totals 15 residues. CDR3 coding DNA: TGTGCCAACAGGCGCGTGGGGGGCGCGGACACTGAAGCTTTCTTT. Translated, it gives CANRRVGGADTEAFF.

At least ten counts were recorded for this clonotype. For the CDR3, the DNA is TGCAGTGTCCCTCCCGGGACAGGGGCTGGAGAGACCCAGTACTTC. Amino acids: CSVPPGTGAGETQYF. The V and J genes are TRBV20-1 and TRBJ2-5; 10 positions match TRBD1. CDR1 and CDR2 (germline): DFQATT, SNEGSKA (reference sequence). Trimming at V came to 7 bases and at J to 4 bases, leaving 12 bases not matched to a gene. The CDR3 is made up of 15 amino acids.

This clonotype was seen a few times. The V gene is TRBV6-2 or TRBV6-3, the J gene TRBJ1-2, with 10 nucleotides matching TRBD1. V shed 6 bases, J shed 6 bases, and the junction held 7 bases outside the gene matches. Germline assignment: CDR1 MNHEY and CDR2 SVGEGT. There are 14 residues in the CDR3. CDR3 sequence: CASSLWTGGNGYTF. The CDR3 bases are TGTGCCAGCAGCCTTTGGACAGGGGGTAATGGCTACACCTTC.

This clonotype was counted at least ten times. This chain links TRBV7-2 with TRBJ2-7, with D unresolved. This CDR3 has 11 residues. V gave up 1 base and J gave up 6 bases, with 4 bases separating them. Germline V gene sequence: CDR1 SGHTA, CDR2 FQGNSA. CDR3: CASSLGREQYF. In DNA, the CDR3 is TGTGCCAGCAGCTTAGGGCGCGAGCAGTACTTC.

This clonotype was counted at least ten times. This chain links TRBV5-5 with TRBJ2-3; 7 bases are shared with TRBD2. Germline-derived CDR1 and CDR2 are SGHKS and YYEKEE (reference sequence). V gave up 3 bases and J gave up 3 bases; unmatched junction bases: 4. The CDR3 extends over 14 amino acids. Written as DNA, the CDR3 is TGTGCCAGCAGCTGGAGCGGGGCAACAGATACGCAGTATTTT. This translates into CASSWSGATDTQYF.

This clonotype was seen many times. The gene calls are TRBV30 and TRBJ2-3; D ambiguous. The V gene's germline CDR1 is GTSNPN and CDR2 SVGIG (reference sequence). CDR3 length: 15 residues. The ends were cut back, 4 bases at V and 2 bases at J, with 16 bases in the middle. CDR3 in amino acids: CAWKFGSGFTDTQYF. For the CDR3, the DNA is TGTGCCTGGAAGTTTGGTTCCGGATTCACAGATACGCAGTATTTT.

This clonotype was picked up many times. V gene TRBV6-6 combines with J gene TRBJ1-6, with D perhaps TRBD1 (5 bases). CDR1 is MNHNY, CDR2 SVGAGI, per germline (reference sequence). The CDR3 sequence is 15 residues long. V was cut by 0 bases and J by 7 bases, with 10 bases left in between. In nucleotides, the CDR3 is TGTGCCAGCAGTTACTCAGAGGGGACCAATTCACCCCTCCACTTT. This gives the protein CASSYSEGTNSPLHF.